This T cell receptor beta chain appears in the sequencing data of a study of OX40 agonist ivuxolimab in advanced cancers. Regarding the research as a whole: Ivuxolimab was a fully human IgG2 agonistic monoclonal antibody targeting the costimulatory receptor OX40 (CD134). Prior anti-PD-1, anti-PD-L1 or anti-CTLA-4 therapy was permitted, and checkpoint inhibitors had been received by roughly 40% of dose-escalation patients. Peripheral TCRbeta sequencing was intended to test whether TCR sequence diversity was altered and clonal T-cell expansion was caused by ivuxolimab. Partial responses were achieved by three dose-escalation patients, of whom one had hepatocellular carcinoma and two had cutaneous melanoma. Intravenous ivuxolimab was administered to patients every 2 weeks at six dose levels: 0.01, 0.1, 0.3, 1.5, 3 and 10 mg/kg. The dose-escalation cohort was about 83% male with a mean age of roughly 62 years, ranging from roughly 23 to 90. The paper covers the monotherapy dose-escalation part of the phase I ivuxolimab trial, which included N of about 50 patients. Among the roughly 52 dose-escalation patients, around 19 had hepatocellular carcinoma, about 15 melanoma, 9 renal cell carcinoma and 9 head and neck cancer.

A word on this clone: Its antigen is unknown. Base qualities were left out, and no much larger clone turns up one base away.

The CDR3, from cysteine to phenylalanine, totals 13 residues. CDR3 DNA only is kept here, 39 bases in frame from base 1. Based on the germline V gene, the CDR1 and CDR2 sequences are SQVTM and ANQGSEA. V is pared back by 4 bases and J by 3 bases, with 9 bases lying between the germline termini. Genomic DNA was extracted from sorted cells for sequencing of the TCRbeta CDR3 region. TCRbeta CDR3 regions were sequenced using the immunoSEQ Assay. This immuneACCESS table, as held by TCRdb, lists in-frame sequences with V and J called but not all clones. Of the missing ones, under half trace to an unresolved V gene in checked studies; the others have no known cause. Present in this sample are tens of thousands of clones, approximately 90% of which were seen just once. The ten largest clones take up less than 0.85% of the sample. Here is what the overall study found, with its caveats: At doses from 0.1 to 3.0 mg/kg, clonal expansion was seen in both CD4+ and CD8+ blood T cells between baseline and week 6. In the 0.1-3.0 mg/kg groups, partial responders had among the lowest normalized peripheral clonal expansion, particularly in CD8+ T cells. After ivuxolimab, more expanded clones were found on average in CD8+ T cells than in CD4+ T cells. Low levels of normalized T-cell clonal expansion were also shown by some nonresponding patients. The antigen specificity of the clonally expanded peripheral T cells was not determined.

Patients with a history of autoimmune disease or receiving systemic immunosuppression were excluded from the trial. Peripheral blood for TCR sequencing was drawn from every dose cohort at baseline, at cycle 4 day 1 and at cycle 7 day 1. The samples were taken from a phase I, first-in-human, multicenter, open-label dose-escalation trial of ivuxolimab. Adults with locally advanced or metastatic melanoma, renal cell carcinoma, hepatocellular carcinoma or head and neck squamous cell carcinoma were enrolled in the trial. Before TCR sequencing, CD4+ T cells and CD8+ T cells from peripheral blood were sorted into separate populations.

The chain was built from TRBV29-1 and TRBJ2-2, with the D segment identity uncertain. The sample here was CD4+ or CD8+ T cells sorted from blood, taken in a trial of the OX40 agonist ivuxolimab. The sequence was collected from an adult with an advanced solid tumor such as melanoma, head and neck, liver or kidney cancer. The DNA sequence is given as TGCAGCGTTGGAGTGGTTGACACCGGGGAGCTGTTTTTT. This is translated as CSVGVVDTGELFF.